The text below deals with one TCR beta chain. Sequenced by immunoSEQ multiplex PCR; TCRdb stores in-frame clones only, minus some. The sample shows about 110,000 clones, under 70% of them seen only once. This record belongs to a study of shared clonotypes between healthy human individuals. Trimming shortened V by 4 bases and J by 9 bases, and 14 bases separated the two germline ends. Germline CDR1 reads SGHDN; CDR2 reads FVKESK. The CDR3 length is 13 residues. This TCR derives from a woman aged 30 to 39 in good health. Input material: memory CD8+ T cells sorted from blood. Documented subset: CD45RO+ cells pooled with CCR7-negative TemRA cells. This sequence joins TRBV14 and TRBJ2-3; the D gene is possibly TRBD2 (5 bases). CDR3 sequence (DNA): TGTGCCAGCAGCCCCAGGACTTCCCGAACGCAGTATTTT. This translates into CASSPRTSRTQYF.